This T cell receptor beta chain stems from a study of blood T cells in healthy people across ages. This clonotype was counted many times. Combining a sample-barcoded 5' primer with a J-beta primer mix, a second PCR ran for 7 to 11 cycles. TCRdb called the 5' RACE reads again in MiXCR, with one record for every CDR3 protein. The sample consists of fewer than 950,000 distinct CDR3 sequences, roughly 50% of them appearing once. The germline V gene encodes CDR1 SNHLY and CDR2 FYNNEI. The CDR3 is made up of 12 amino acids. V lost 7 bases and J 6 bases, leaving 12 bases between the germline ends. This clonotype was sampled from an elderly man in good health. The chain combines TRBV2 with TRBJ1-2; D is unresolved. The material sequenced was blood. The CDR3 DNA sequence: TGTGCCAGCACCCTGGGAGGGAATGGCTACACCTTC. As protein: CASTLGGNGYTF. The entire variable domain, with the rest obtained from reference TRBV2 and TRBJ1-2, is as follows: EPEVTQTPSHQVTQMGQEVILRCVPISNHLYFYWYRQILGQKVEFLVSFYNNEISEKSEIFDDQFSVERPDGSNFTLKIRSTKLEDSAMYFCASTLGGNGYTFGSGTRLTVV.